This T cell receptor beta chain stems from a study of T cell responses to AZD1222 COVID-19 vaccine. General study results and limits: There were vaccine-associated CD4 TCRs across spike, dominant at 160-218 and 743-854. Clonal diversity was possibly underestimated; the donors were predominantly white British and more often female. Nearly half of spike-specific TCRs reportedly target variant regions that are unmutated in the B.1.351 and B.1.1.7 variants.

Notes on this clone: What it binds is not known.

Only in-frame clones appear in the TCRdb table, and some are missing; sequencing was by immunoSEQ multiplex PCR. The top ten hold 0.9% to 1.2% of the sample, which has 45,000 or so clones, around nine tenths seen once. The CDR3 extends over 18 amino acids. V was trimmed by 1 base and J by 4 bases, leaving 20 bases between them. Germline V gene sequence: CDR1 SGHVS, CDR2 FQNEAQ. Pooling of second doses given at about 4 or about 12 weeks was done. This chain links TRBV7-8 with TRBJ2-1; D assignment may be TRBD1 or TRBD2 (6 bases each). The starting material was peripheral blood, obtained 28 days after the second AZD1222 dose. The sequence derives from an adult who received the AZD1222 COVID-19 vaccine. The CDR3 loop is CASSLGQGSGGRYNEQFF. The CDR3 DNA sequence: TGTGCCAGCAGCTTAGGCCAGGGGAGCGGAGGGCGATACAATGAGCAGTTCTTC. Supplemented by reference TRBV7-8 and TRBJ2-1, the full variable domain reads GAGVSQSPRYKVAKRGQDVALRCDPISGHVSLFWYQQALGQGPEFLTYFQNEAQLDKSGLPSDRFFAERPEGSVSTLKIQRTQQEDSAVYLCASSLGQGSGGRYNEQFFGPGTRLTVL.